This TCR beta chain stems from a study of cytomegalovirus exposure and HLA in healthy donors. The wider study: The same platform used for the roughly 650 first-cohort repertoires was also used for the 95 to 150 validation repertoires, as a later analysis reported.

This CDR3 comprises 16 residues. CDR1 and CDR2 from the germline V gene are GTSNPN and SVGIG (reference sequence). V trimming: 3 bases; J trimming: 1 base; junction bases outside the gene matches: 10. On this clone: Its antigen is still unknown.

Clones were sequenced by immunoSEQ multiplex PCR, and TCRdb holds only the in-frame ones, with some missing. This sample yields roughly 59,000 clones, of which 85% to 95% are seen a single time; approximately 5.3% belongs to the top ten. The study, taken as a whole, reports: In vitro experiments confirmed that a few CMV-associated chains were specific for CMV antigens. Subsequent analysis showed first-cohort TCR clusters tending to co-occur in some 120 validation repertoires. The study designated 150 or so TCR beta chains cytomegalovirus-associated.

The genes are TRBV30 and TRBJ2-7, with 9 positions matching TRBD2. Sequencing was done on a sample of PBMCs. This sequence was found in a man between 18 and 35 years old in good health and CMV-seropositive. The CDR3 DNA reads TGTGCCTGGAGCCCAGGGATAGCGGGGGCTTCCTACGAGCAGTACTTC. Its translation is CAWSPGIAGASYEQYF.